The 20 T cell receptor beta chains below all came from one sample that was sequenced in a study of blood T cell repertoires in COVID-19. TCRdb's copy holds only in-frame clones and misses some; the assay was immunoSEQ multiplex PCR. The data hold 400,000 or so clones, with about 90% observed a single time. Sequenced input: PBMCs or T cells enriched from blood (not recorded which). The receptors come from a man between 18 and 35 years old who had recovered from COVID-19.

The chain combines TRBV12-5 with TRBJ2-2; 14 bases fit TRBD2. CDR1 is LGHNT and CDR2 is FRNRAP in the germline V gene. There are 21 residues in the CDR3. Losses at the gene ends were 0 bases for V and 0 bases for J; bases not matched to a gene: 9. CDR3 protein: CASGLVKKGLAGVSNTGELFF. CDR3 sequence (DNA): TGTGCTAGTGGTTTGGTTAAAAAGGGACTAGCGGGAGTTTCGAACACCGGGGAGCTGTTTTTT.

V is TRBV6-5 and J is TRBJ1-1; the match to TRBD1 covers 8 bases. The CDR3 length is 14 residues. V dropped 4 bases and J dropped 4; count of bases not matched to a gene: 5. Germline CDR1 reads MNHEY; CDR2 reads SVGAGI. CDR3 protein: CASSSSGGSTEAFF. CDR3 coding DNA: TGTGCCAGCAGTTCCTCAGGGGGCAGCACTGAAGCTTTCTTT.

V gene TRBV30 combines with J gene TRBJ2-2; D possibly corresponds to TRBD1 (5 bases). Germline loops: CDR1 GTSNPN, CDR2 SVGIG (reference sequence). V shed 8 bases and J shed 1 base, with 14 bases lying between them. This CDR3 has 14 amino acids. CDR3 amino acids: CARDQGGNTGELFF. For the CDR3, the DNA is TGTGCCCGAGACCAGGGCGGGAACACCGGGGAGCTGTTTTTT. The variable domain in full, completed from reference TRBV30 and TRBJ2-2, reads SQTIHQWPATLVQPVGSPLSLECTVEGTSNPNLYWYRQAAGRGLQLLFYSVGIGQISSEVPQNLSASRPQDRQFILSSKKLLLSDSGFYLCARDQGGNTGELFFGEGSRLTVL.

As DNA, the CDR3 is TGTGCCAGCAGTTACGGGCGGGGGGGAATAGAGACCCAGTACTTC. This encodes CASSYGRGGIETQYF. The gene calls are TRBV6-6 and TRBJ2-5; 9 bases are a match to TRBD2. Germline CDR1 and CDR2: MNHNY and SVGAGI (reference sequence). V lost 2 bases and J lost 4; bases outside the gene matches: 5. The CDR3 length is 15 residues.

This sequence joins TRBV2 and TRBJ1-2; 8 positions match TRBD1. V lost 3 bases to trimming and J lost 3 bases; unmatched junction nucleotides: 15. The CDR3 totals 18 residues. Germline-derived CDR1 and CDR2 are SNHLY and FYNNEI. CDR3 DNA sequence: TGTGCCAGCAGTGAGACCCCCGGCAGGGGGCCGGTCGACTATGGCTACACCTTC. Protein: CASSETPGRGPVDYGYTF.

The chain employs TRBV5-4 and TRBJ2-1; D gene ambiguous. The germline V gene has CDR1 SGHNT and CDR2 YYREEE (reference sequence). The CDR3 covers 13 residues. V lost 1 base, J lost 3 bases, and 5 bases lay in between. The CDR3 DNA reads TGTGCCAGCAGCTTGTCCCTCTACAATGAGCAGTTCTTC. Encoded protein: CASSLSLYNEQFF.

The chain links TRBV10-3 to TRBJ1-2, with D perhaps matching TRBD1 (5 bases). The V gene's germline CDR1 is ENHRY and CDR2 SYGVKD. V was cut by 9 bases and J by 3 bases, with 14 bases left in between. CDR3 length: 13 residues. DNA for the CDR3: TGTGCCATGGGGGGGACGGCCGACTATGGCTACACCTTC. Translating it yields CAMGGTADYGYTF.

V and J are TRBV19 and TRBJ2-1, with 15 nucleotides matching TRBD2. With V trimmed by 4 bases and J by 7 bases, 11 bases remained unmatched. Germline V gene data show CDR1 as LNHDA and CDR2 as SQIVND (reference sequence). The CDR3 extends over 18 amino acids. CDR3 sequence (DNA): TGTGCCAGTAGTACTATCGGACTAGCGGGAGGGCCAATGAATGAGCAGTTCTTC. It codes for CASSTIGLAGGPMNEQFF.

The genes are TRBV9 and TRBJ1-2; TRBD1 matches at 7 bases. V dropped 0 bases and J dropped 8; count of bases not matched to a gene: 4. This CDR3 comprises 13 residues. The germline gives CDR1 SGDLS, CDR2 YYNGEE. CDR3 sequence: CASSVAQGRGYTF. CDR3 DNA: TGTGCCAGCAGCGTAGCACAGGGGCGAGGCTACACCTTC. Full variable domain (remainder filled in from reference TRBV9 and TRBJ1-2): DSGVTQTPKHLITATGQRVTLRCSPRSGDLSVYWYQQSLDQGLQFLIQYYNGEERAKGNILERFSAQQFPDLHSELNLSSLELGDSALYFCASSVAQGRGYTFGSGTRLTVV.

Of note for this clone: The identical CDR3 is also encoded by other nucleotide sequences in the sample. The CDR3, as DNA: TGTGCCAGCAGCCAATCGTCGGTGAACACTGAAGCTTTCTTT. Translating it yields CASSQSSVNTEAFF. The chain combines TRBV16 with TRBJ1-1, with D hard to call. CDR3 size: 14 residues. Between the trimmed V and J ends, which lost 0 bases and 0 bases, there was a span of 5 bases. The germline gives CDR1 KGHSY, CDR2 FQNENV.

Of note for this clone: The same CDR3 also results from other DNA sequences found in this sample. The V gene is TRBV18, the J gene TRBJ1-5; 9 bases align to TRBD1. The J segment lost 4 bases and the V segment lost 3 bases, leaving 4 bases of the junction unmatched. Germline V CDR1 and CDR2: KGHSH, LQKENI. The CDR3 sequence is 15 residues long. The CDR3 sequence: CASSPPGQGNQPQHF. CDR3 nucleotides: TGTGCCAGCTCACCCCCGGGACAGGGAAATCAGCCCCAGCATTTT.

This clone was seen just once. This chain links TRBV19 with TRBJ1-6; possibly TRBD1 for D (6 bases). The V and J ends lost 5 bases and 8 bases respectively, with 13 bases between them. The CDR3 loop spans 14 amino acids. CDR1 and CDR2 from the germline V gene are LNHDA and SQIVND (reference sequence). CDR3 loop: CASSGLPGDSPLHF. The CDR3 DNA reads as TGTGCCAGTAGTGGGTTGCCAGGGGATTCACCCCTCCACTTT.

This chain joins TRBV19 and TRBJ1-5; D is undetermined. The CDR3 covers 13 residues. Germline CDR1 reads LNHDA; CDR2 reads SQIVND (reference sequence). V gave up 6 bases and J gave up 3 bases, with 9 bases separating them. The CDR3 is CASRQADNQPQHF. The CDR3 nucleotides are TGTGCCAGTAGGCAGGCCGACAATCAGCCCCAGCATTTT.

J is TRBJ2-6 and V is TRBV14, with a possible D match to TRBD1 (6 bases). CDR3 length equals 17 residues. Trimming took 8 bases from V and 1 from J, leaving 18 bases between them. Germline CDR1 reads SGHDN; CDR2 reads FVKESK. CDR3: CASRRSQGNSGANVLTF. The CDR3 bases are TGTGCCAGCCGGCGTTCACAGGGAAATTCTGGGGCCAACGTCCTGACTTTC. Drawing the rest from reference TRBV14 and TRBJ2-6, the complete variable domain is EAGVTQFPSHSVIEKGQTVTLRCDPISGHDNLYWYRRVMGKEIKFLLHFVKESKQDESGMPNNRFLAERTGGTYSTLKVQPAELEDSGVYFCASRRSQGNSGANVLTFGAGSRLTVL.

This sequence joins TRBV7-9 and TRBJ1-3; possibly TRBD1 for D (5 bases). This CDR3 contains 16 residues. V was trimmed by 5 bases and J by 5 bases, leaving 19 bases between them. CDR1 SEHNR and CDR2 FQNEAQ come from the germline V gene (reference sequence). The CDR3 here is CASSQGTGDVRNTIYF. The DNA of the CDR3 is TGTGCCAGCAGCCAAGGGACGGGGGACGTCAGAAACACCATATATTTT.

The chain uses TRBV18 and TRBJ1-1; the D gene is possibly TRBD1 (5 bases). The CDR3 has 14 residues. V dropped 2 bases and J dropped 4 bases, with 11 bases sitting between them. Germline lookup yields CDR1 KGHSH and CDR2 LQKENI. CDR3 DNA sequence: TGTGCCAGCTCACCAGGTCCCAGGGCCACTGAAGCTTTCTTT. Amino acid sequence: CASSPGPRATEAFF.

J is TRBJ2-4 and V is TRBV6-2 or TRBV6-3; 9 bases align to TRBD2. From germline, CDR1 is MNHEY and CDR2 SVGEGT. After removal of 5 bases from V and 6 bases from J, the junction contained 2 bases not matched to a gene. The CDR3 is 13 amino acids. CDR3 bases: TGTGCCAGCAGTCTGACTAGCGGAAACATTCAGTACTTC. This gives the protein CASSLTSGNIQYF.

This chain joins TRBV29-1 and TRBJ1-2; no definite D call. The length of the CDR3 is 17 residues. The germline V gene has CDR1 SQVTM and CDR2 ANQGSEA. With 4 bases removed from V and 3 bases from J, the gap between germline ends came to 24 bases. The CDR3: CSVVLDLGGGYDYGYTF. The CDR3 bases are TGCAGCGTTGTCCTCGATCTCGGAGGAGGATACGACTATGGCTACACCTTC.

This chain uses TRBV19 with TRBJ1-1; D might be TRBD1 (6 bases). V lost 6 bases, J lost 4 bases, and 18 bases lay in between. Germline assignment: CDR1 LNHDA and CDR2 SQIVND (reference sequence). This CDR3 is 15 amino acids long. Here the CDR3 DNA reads TGTGCCAGTAGAAATTACCAGGGGCTGGGCACTGAAGCTTTCTTT. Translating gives CASRNYQGLGTEAFF.

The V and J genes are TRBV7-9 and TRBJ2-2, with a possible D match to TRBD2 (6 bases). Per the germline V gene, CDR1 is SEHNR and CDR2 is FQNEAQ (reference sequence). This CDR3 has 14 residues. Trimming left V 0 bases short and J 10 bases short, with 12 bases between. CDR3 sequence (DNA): TGTGCCAGCAGCTTAGCTCGGGCGGGGTTGGAGCTGTTTTTT. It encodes CASSLARAGLELFF. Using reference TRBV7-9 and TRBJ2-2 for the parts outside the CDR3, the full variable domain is DTGVSQNPRHKITKRGQNVTFRCDPISEHNRLYWYRQTLGQGPEFLTYFQNEAQLEKSRLLSDRFSAERPKGSFSTLEIQRTEQGDSAMYLCASSLARAGLELFFGEGSRLTVL.